Sequencing of this T cell receptor (beta chain) was carried out in a study of T cell responses to AZD1222 COVID-19 vaccine. The length of the CDR3 is 15 residues. Per germline, CDR1 KGHSH and CDR2 LQKENI. The V gene lost 0 bases and the J gene lost 4 bases, with 10 bases spanning the gap. Sequencing was performed with immunoSEQ multiplex PCR; in TCRdb, only in-frame clones are kept and a portion is missing. This table holds 150,000 or so clones, roughly 90% found once. Worth noting for this clone: Its target is not known.

Study-level findings and limits: The reported proportion of spike-specific TCRs targeting unmutated variant regions was nearly half. Recipients of AZD1222 seropositive at baseline numbered only 5 to 7. A rise in Spike-specific TCR breadth and depth followed two AZD1222 doses. Vaccine-associated CD4 TCRs ranged over spike, dominating at 160-218 and 743-854.

Source: peripheral blood, taken on day 0 of MenACWY control vaccination. The V and J genes are TRBV18 and TRBJ2-1; TRBD1 or TRBD2 may be the D gene (5 bases each). The sequence derives from an adult in good health. CDR3: CASSPPQGVYNEQFF. CDR3 bases: TGTGCCAGCTCACCACCCCAGGGAGTGTACAATGAGCAGTTCTTC.